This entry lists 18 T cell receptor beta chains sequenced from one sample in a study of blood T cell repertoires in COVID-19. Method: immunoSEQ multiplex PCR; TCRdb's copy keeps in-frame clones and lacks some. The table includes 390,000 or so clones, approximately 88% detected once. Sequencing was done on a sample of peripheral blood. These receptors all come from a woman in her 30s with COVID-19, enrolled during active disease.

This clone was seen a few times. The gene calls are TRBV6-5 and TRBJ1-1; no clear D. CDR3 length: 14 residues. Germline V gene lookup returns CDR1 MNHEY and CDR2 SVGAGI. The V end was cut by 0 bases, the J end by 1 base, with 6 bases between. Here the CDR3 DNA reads TGTGCCAGCAGTTACTCAAACTCGAACACTGAAGCTTTCTTT. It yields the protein CASSYSNSNTEAFF.

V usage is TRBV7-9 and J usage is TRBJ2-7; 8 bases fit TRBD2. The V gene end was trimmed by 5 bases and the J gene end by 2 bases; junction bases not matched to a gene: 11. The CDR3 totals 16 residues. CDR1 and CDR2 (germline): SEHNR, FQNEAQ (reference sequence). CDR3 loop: CASSPKGLVGPYEQYV. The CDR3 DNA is TGTGCCAGCAGCCCGAAGGGACTAGTAGGACCCTACGAGCAGTACGTC.

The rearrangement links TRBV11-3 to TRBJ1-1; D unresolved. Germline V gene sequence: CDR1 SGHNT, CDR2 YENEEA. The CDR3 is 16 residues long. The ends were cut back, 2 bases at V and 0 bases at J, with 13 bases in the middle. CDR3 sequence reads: CASSLTRHRMNTEAFF. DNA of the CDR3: TGTGCCAGCAGCTTAACGAGACACAGAATGAACACTGAAGCTTTCTTT.

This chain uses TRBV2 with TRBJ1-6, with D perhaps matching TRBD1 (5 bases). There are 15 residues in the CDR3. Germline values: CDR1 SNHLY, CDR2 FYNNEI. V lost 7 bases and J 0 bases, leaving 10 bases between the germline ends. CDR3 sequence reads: CASNGGGSYNSPLHF. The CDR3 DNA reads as TGTGCCAGCAACGGGGGGGGCTCCTATAATTCACCCCTCCACTTT.

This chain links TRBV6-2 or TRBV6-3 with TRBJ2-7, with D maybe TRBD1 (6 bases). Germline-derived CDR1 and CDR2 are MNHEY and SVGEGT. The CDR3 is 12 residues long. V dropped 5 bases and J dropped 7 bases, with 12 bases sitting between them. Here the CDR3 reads CASSTGISEQYF. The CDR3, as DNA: TGTGCCAGCAGTACAGGGATTTCTGAGCAGTACTTC.

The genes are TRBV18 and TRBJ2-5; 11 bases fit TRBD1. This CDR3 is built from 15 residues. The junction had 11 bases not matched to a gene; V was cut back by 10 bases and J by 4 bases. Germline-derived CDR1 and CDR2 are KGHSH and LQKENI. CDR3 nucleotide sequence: TGTGCCACCTCTAAGGGGACAGGGGGAAGAGAGACCCAGTACTTC. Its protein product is CATSKGTGGRETQYF.

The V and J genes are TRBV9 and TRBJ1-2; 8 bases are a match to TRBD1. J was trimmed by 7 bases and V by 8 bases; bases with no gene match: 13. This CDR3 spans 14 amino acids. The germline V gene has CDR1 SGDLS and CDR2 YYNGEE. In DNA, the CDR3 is TGTGCCAGGATCTCGGACAGGGCAAATTGTGGCTACACCTTC. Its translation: CARISDRANCGYTF.

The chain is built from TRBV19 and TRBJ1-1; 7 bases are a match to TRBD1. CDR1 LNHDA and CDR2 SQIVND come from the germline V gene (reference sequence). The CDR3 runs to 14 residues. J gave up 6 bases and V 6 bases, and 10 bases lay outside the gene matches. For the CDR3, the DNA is TGTGCCAGTAGAGGAGTTACAGGGGTGCCTGAAGCTTTCTTT. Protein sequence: CASRGVTGVPEAFF.

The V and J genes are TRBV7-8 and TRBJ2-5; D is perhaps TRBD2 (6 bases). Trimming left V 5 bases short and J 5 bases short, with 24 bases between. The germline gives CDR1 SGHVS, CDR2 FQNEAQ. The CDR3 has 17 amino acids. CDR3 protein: CASSTVGLVAARETQYF. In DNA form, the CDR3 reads TGTGCCAGCAGCACTGTGGGTTTAGTAGCGGCCAGGGAGACCCAGTACTTC.

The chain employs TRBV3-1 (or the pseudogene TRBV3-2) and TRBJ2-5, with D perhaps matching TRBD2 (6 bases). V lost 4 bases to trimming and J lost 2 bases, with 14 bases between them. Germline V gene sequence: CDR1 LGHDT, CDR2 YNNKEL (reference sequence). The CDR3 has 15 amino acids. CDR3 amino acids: CASSPLYSGQETQYF. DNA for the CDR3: TGTGCCAGCAGCCCTTTGTATAGCGGACAAGAGACCCAGTACTTC.

The CDR3 is CASICDRVDYEQYV. Here the CDR3 DNA reads TGCGCCAGCATTTGTGACAGGGTGGACTACGAGCAGTACGTC. The V call is TRBV10-1, the J call TRBJ2-7; 7 nucleotides agree with TRBD1. Trimming took 7 bases from V and 3 from J; bases not matched to a gene: 9. The V gene's germline CDR1 is WNHNN and CDR2 SYGVQD (reference sequence). The CDR3 is 14 amino acids.

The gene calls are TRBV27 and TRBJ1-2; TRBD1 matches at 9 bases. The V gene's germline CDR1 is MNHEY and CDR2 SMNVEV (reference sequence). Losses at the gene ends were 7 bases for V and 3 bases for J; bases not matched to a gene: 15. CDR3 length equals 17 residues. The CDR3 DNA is TGTGCCAGCACCCTGGACAGGGGATTTTTATCCGACTATGGCTACACCTTC. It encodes CASTLDRGFLSDYGYTF.

CDR3: CATRKKKQGSGANEKLFF. CDR3 nucleotides: TGTGCCACCAGGAAAAAGAAACAGGGAAGTGGCGCTAATGAAAAACTGTTTTTT. The chain has TRBV24-1 and TRBJ1-4, with D perhaps TRBD1 (6 bases). There are 18 residues in the CDR3. Germline V gives CDR1 KGHDR, CDR2 SFDVKD. V gave up 7 bases and J gave up 3 bases, with 23 bases separating them.

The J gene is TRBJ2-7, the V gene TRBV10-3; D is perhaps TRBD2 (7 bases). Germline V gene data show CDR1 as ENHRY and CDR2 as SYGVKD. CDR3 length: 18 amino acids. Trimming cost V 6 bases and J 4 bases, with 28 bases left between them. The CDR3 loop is CAIRDARGAQGLSYEQYF. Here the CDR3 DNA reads TGTGCCATCAGGGACGCTCGGGGGGCGCAGGGGTTGAGTTACGAGCAGTACTTC.

The CDR3 sequence: CASSSSRDTLSREKLFF. CDR3 DNA: TGTGCCAGCAGCTCGTCCCGGGACACCCTCAGCCGTGAAAAACTGTTTTTT. This sequence joins TRBV7-9 and TRBJ1-4, with D possibly TRBD1 on 6 matching bases. V lost 4 bases and J 7 bases, leaving 22 bases between the germline ends. The CDR3 runs 17 residues. Germline loops: CDR1 SEHNR, CDR2 FQNEAQ (reference sequence).

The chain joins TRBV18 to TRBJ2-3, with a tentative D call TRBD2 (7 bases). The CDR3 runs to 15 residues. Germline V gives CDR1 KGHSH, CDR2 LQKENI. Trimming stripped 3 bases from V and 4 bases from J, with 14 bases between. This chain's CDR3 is CASSPGGGLSDTQYF. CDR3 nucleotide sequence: TGTGCCAGCTCACCGGGAGGGGGGCTATCAGATACGCAGTATTTT.

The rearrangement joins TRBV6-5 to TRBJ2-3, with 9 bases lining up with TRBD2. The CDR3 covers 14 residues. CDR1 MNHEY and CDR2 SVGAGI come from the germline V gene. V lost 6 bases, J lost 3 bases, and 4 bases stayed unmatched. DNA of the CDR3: TGTGCCAGCAGGGTGGGACTAGCAACAGATACGCAGTATTTT. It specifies CASRVGLATDTQYF.

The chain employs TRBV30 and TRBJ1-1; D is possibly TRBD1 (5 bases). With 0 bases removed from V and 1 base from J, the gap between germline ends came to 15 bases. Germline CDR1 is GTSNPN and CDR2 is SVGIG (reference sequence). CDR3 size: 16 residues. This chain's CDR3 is CAWSVSNRFGNTEAFF. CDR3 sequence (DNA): TGTGCCTGGAGTGTTAGTAACAGGTTTGGGAACACTGAAGCTTTCTTT. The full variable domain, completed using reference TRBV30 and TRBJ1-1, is SQTIHQWPATLVQPVGSPLSLECTVEGTSNPNLYWYRQAAGRGLQLLFYSVGIGQISSEVPQNLSASRPQDRQFILSSKKLLLSDSGFYLCAWSVSNRFGNTEAFFGQGTRLTVV.